This T cell receptor beta chain was captured by sequencing in a study of OX40 agonist ivuxolimab in advanced cancers. Study results and caveats: Patients who responded partially at 0.1-3.0 mg/kg showed clonal expansion ranking among the lowest. Antigen specificity was not determined for the expanded peripheral T cells.

With 3 bases removed from V and 5 bases from J, the gap between germline ends came to 16 bases. Germline V gene data show CDR1 as SGHTA and CDR2 as FQGNSA. The CDR3 is 15 amino acids. In the case of this clone: Its antigen is as yet unknown.

Data came from immunoSEQ multiplex PCR; TCRdb stores just in-frame clones and leaves some out. The sample consists of over 95,000 clones, roughly 91% of them appearing once. The chain uses TRBV7-2 and TRBJ1-1; no clear D gene. The TCR originated in an adult with an advanced solid tumor such as melanoma, head and neck, liver or kidney cancer. Sequenced here: CD4+ or CD8+ T cells sorted from blood, sampled in a trial of the OX40 agonist ivuxolimab. CDR3 residues: CASSFRKGFGTEAFF. CDR3 nucleotides: TGTGCCAGCAGCTTCAGAAAAGGGTTTGGGACTGAAGCTTTCTTT.